This TCR beta chain was profiled in a study of siplizumab effects on memory and regulatory T cells. Notes on the study in general: Researchers did not confirm the suppressive function of proliferating Tregs from siplizumab cultures. Among mappable alloreactive CD4+ clones, the Treg-derived fraction averaged 68.8% with siplizumab versus more than 25% in controls.

Concerning this clone itself: What it binds is unknown.

Repertoires were generated with immunoSEQ multiplex PCR, while TCRdb's copy carries only in-frame clones and drops some. The data show approximately 98,000 clones, with around 94% seen just once and about 1.5% held by the top ten. CDR1 MDHEN and CDR2 SYDVKM come from the germline V gene. V lost 7 bases and J lost 8, with 23 bases in between. This CDR3 is built from 15 residues. The sequence came from a human donor in good health. Material: non-Treg CD4+ T cells sorted from blood. V usage is TRBV28 and J usage is TRBJ1-1; D perhaps matches TRBD1 (5 bases). Here the CDR3 DNA reads TGTGCCAGCATCCCGCAACCGGGGCGTCGGGGGGAAGCTTTCTTT. It is translated as CASIPQPGRRGEAFF.